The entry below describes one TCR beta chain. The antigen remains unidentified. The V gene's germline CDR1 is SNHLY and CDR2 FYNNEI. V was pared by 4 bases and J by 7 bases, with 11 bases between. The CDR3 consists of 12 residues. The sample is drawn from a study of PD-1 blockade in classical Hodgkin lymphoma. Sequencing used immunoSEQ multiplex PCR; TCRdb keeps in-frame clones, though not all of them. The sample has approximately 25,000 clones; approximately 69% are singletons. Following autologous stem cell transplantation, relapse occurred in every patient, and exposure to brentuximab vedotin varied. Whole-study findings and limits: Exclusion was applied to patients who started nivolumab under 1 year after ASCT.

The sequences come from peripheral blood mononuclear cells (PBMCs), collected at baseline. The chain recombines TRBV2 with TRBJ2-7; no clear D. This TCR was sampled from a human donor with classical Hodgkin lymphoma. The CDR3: CASSVPWQEQYF. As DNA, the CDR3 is TGTGCCAGCAGTGTACCCTGGCAGGAGCAGTACTTC.